The 3 T cell receptor beta chains below come from one sample, sequenced in a study of control samples from healthy donors and cancer patients (dated by TCRdb to about 2020). The library was produced with the immunoSEQ multiplex PCR assay. Drawn from immuneACCESS, this table holds only the in-frame rearrangements with V and J called that TCRdb kept. Clones are partly lost; checked studies trace under half to an unresolved V gene and leave the rest unexplained. This sample is represented by about 95,000 clones; roughly 90% of them were singletons. Of the sample, around 0.92% is held by the ten largest clones. The source material was blood. These receptors came from a woman aged 25 to 39 in good health.

This chain connects TRBV5-1 to TRBJ2-6; D gene ambiguous. Trimming took off 3 bases at V and 0 bases at J, with 7 bases between the two ends. Per germline, CDR1 SGHRS and CDR2 YFSETQ. This CDR3 comprises 15 residues. The CDR3 spells CASSSDLSGANVLTF. The CDR3 nucleotides read TGCGCCAGCAGCTCCGACCTCTCTGGGGCCAACGTCCTGACTTTC.

The chain has TRBV27 and TRBJ1-2; a weak D match, TRBD1 (5 bases). V was shortened by 3 bases and J by 6 bases, with 17 bases between the two germline ends. This CDR3 region has 15 residues. Germline V gene sequence: CDR1 MNHEY, CDR2 SMNVEV (reference sequence). Here the CDR3 DNA reads TGTGCCAGCAGTTTTGGTCTCAGGGCGGGAGATGGCTACACCTTC. Its translation: CASSFGLRAGDGYTF.

The genes are TRBV19 and TRBJ2-2; TRBD1 aligns across 10 bases. Trimming at V came to 3 bases and at J to 5 bases, leaving 6 bases not matched to a gene. CDR1 and CDR2 from the germline V gene are LNHDA and SQIVND (reference sequence). The CDR3 extends over 16 amino acids. The CDR3 region is CASSIGTGASTGELFF. As DNA, the CDR3 is TGTGCCAGTAGTATCGGGACAGGGGCTTCTACCGGGGAGCTGTTTTTT.